The TCR beta chain under discussion was sequenced for a study of blood T cell repertoires in COVID-19. Across the whole study: Acute and convalescent COVID-19 samples came from the United States, Italy and Spain. PBMCs, B-cell-depleted T cells, or T cells were the source of the cDNA or gDNA that made up the material.

Libraries were prepared by immunoSEQ multiplex PCR; TCRdb keeps only in-frame clonotypes and omits some of them. Found here are 100,000 to 150,000 clones, roughly nine tenths of them singletons; the top ten hold approximately 8%. This CDR3 is 14 amino acids long. Germline V gives CDR1 WSHSY, CDR2 SAAADI. The V segment lost 5 bases and the J segment 0 bases; nucleotides outside the gene matches: 4. This clone is a singleton in its sample. The chain combines TRBV10-2 with TRBJ2-7; 7 bases line up with TRBD1. The source is a man between 65 and 80 years old who had recovered from COVID-19. The material sequenced was peripheral blood. CDR3 nucleotides: TGCGCCAGCAGTTTTACAGGGGACTCCTACGAGCAGTACTTC. Residues: CASSFTGDSYEQYF.